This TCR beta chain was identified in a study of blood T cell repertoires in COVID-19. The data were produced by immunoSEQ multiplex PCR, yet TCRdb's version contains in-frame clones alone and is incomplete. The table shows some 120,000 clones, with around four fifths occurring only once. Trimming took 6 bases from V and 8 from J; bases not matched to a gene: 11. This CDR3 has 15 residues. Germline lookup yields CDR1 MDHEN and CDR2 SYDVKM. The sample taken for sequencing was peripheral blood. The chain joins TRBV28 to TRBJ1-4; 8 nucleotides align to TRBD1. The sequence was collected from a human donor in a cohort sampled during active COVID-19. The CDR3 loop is CASRHGTGKWEKLFF. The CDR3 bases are TGTGCCAGCAGACATGGGACAGGCAAGTGGGAAAAACTGTTTTTT.